Below, one TCR beta chain is given with its context. Its antigen is not identified. Distinct nucleotide sequences in the sample also encode this CDR3. The data are from a study of T cell responses to AZD1222 COVID-19 vaccine. The wider study: Timing groups of about 4 and about 12 weeks for second doses were pooled. General study points: Nearly half of spike-specific TCRs reportedly target variant regions that are unmutated in the B.1.351 and B.1.1.7 variants. After two AZD1222 doses, spike-specific TCR breadth and depth rose versus day 0.

With 0 bases removed from V and 4 bases from J, the gap between germline ends came to 13 bases. Germline V gene sequence: CDR1 LNHNV, CDR2 YYDKDF (reference sequence). The CDR3 is made up of 15 amino acids. The table came from immunoSEQ multiplex PCR; TCRdb's copy has only in-frame clones and leaves some out. The sample records 150,000 to 170,000 clones, 88% being singletons. This chain connects TRBV15 to TRBJ2-7, with a weak D call TRBD1 (6 bases). This material consisted of peripheral blood, taken on day 0 of AZD1222 vaccination. This sequence originates from an adult in good health. The DNA of the CDR3 is TGTGCCACCAGCAGAGATCTTGGGCAGGGGTACGAGCAGTACTTC. It yields the protein CATSRDLGQGYEQYF.